The 26 T cell receptor beta chains presented below share a single source sample, sequenced in a study of sequential checkpoint blockade in melanoma. Treatment denoted: randomized to nivolumab then ipilimumab (arm A) or the reverse (arm B). Libraries were prepared by immunoSEQ multiplex PCR; TCRdb keeps only in-frame clonotypes and omits some of them. The sample holds approximately 7,800 clones, around 30% seen once. This specimen consisted of tumor tissue (inferred from file names), obtained from a patient given nivolumab and ipilimumab in sequence. The source of these receptors is a human donor with melanoma.

The V call is TRBV6-8, the J call TRBJ2-5; 8 bases are a match to TRBD2. The V gene's germline CDR1 is MNHGY and CDR2 SAAAGT. The CDR3 is 15 residues long. With V trimmed by 0 bases and J by 4 bases, 4 bases remained unmatched. CDR3 protein: CASSYSGREGETQYF. The CDR3 coding sequence is TGTGCCAGCAGTTACTCGGGCCGGGAGGGAGAGACCCAGTACTTC.

This clone was detected ten times or more. V usage is TRBV11-3 and J usage is TRBJ2-5; D assignment may be TRBD1 or TRBD2 (5 bases each). The CDR3 extends over 15 amino acids. Trimming took off 5 bases at V and 4 bases at J, with 17 bases between the two ends. Per germline, CDR1 SGHNT and CDR2 YENEEA. CDR3 bases: TGTGCCAGCAGCCCGGGGCCTAAATCGAGAGAGACCCAGTACTTC. It codes for CASSPGPKSRETQYF.

This clone was observed a few times. The chain is built from TRBV11-3 and TRBJ2-5, with 7 bases matching TRBD2. The CDR3 spans 14 residues. Germline loops: CDR1 SGHNT, CDR2 YENEEA. J was trimmed by 4 bases and V by 4 bases; bases with no gene match: 6. The chain's CDR3 is CASSSRTSGETQYF. For the CDR3, the DNA is TGTGCCAGCAGCTCCCGGACTAGTGGAGAGACCCAGTACTTC.

The chain uses TRBV6-8 and TRBJ1-2; D perhaps matches TRBD1 (5 bases). Trimming stripped 10 bases from V and 3 bases from J, with 18 bases between. This CDR3 has 14 residues. CDR1 and CDR2 (germline): MNHGY, SAAAGT. The CDR3 DNA reads TGTGCCACCCAATTGGTGAGGGGTGACTATGGCTACACCTTC. Translated: CATQLVRGDYGYTF.

In its sample, this clone was seen a few times. This rearrangement joins TRBV11-3 to TRBJ2-7; 10 nucleotides match TRBD2. Germline trimming cut 5 bases from V and 4 bases from J; bases unmatched to any gene: 14. Per the germline V gene, CDR1 is SGHNT and CDR2 is YENEEA. The CDR3 is made up of 17 amino acids. The CDR3 coding sequence is TGTGCCAGCAGCCCATGGTCCCCCCTAGCGGGGGAGTACGAGCAGTACTTC. It yields the protein CASSPWSPLAGEYEQYF.

This clone has just a few counts. Here the CDR3 DNA reads TGTGCCAGCAGCAAACCAGGGTCTCCCACGCTGTACGAGCAGTACTTC. Its protein product is CASSKPGSPTLYEQYF. The chain recombines TRBV11-3 with TRBJ2-7, with D tentatively TRBD1 (5 bases). Deletions cut 5 bases from V and 4 bases from J, with 21 bases between. Germline CDR1 and CDR2: SGHNT and YENEEA. This CDR3 comprises 16 residues.

The chain carries TRBV5-1 and TRBJ2-1, with 8 bases lining up with TRBD2. V shed 0 bases, J shed 8 bases, and the junction held 7 bases outside the gene matches. Germline CDR1 reads SGHRS; CDR2 reads YFSETQ. There are 15 residues in the CDR3. The CDR3 sequence: CASSLVPRGGDEQFF. In nucleotides, the CDR3 is TGCGCCAGCAGCTTGGTGCCCCGGGGGGGCGATGAGCAGTTCTTC.

In this sample, this clone turned up a few times. This rearrangement joins TRBV6-8 to TRBJ2-7; D perhaps matches TRBD2 (5 bases). The CDR3 runs to 13 residues. Germline V CDR1 and CDR2: MNHGY, SAAAGT. Between the trimmed V and J ends, which lost 6 bases and 2 bases, there was a span of 11 bases. CDR3 nucleotide sequence: TGTGCCAGCAGGGACGAGAGGGCCTACGAGCAGTACTTC. Its protein is CASRDERAYEQYF.

The rearrangement joins TRBV6-8 to TRBJ1-1; 7 bases map to TRBD1. With V trimmed by 5 bases and J by 1 base, 7 bases remained unmatched. The CDR3 has 15 amino acids. In germline, CDR1 is MNHGY, CDR2 SAAAGT. The CDR3 region has the DNA TGTGCCAGCAGTCCTCGGACAGGCTGGAACACTGAAGCTTTCTTT. Amino acids: CASSPRTGWNTEAFF.

The chain couples TRBV18 to TRBJ2-7, with 9 positions matching TRBD1. V dropped 2 bases and J dropped 3; count of bases not matched to a gene: 2. This CDR3 spans 14 amino acids. Germline lookup yields CDR1 KGHSH and CDR2 LQKENI. The CDR3 DNA is TGTGCCAGCTCACCAGACAGGGGGATCTACGAGCAGTACTTC. Encoded protein: CASSPDRGIYEQYF.

The chain couples TRBV30 to TRBJ1-5; 8 bases are a match to TRBD1. The CDR3 is 15 amino acids. Germline CDR1 and CDR2: GTSNPN and SVGIG (reference sequence). Losses at the gene ends were 1 base for V and 3 bases for J; bases not matched to a gene: 5. CDR3 sequence: CAWSAGTGNNQPQHF. The CDR3 nucleotides read TGTGCCTGGAGTGCCGGGACAGGCAACAATCAGCCCCAGCATTTT.

This clone appeared a few times. This rearrangement joins TRBV11-3 to TRBJ1-2, with a tentative D call TRBD1 (6 bases). The CDR3 contains 15 residues. V was shortened by 6 bases and J by 4 bases, with 18 bases between the two germline ends. Germline V gene data show CDR1 as SGHNT and CDR2 as YENEEA. CDR3 region: CASSDTGKRGYGYTF. In nucleotides, the CDR3 is TGTGCCAGCAGTGATACAGGGAAAAGGGGCTATGGCTACACCTTC.

This clone has a handful of counts. One end of the junction varies from germline; a read error may be responsible. The J gene is TRBJ2-1, the V gene TRBV7-6; 14 nucleotides line up with TRBD2. The CDR3 length is 16 residues. The germline V gene has CDR1 SGHVS and CDR2 FNYEAQ. Here the CDR3 DNA reads TGTGCTAGCAGCTTAGGGACTAGCGGGGGCTACAATGAGCAGTTCTTC. It is translated as CASSLGTSGGYNEQFF.

The V gene is TRBV6-8, the J gene TRBJ2-7, with D perhaps TRBD1 or TRBD2 (6 bases each). Germline lookup yields CDR1 MNHGY and CDR2 SAAAGT. V was pared by 5 bases and J by 3 bases, with 14 bases between. The CDR3 runs to 14 residues. The CDR3 reads CASSKDRRGYEQYF. The CDR3 bases are TGTGCCAGCAGTAAAGACAGGAGGGGCTACGAGCAGTACTTC.

This clone has more than one count but fewer than ten. The chain links TRBV7-1 to TRBJ2-1; D may match TRBD1 or TRBD2 (6 bases each). TRBV7-1 is placed among ORFs of uncertain function. This CDR3 is built from 13 residues. V lost 5 bases and J lost 8, with 13 bases in between. In DNA, the CDR3 is TGTGCCAGCAGCACGACAGGAGGGGATGAGCAGTTCTTC. Amino acids: CASSTTGGDEQFF.

This clone turned up a few times. For the CDR3, the DNA is TGTGCCAGCAAGGAGCAGGGAGATGGCTACACCTTC. Amino acids: CASKEQGDGYTF. The J gene is TRBJ1-2, the V gene TRBV2; maybe TRBD1 (5 bases). CDR3 length: 12 amino acids. Germline V gives CDR1 SNHLY, CDR2 FYNNEI. V was shortened by 7 bases and J by 6 bases, with 12 bases between the two germline ends.

This clone was picked up many times. This chain connects TRBV11-3 to TRBJ1-2; a weak D match, TRBD1 (5 bases). The CDR3 has 14 amino acids. Trimming shortened V by 1 base and J by 4 bases, and 10 bases separated the two germline ends. Germline CDR1 SGHNT, CDR2 YENEEA. The CDR3 sequence: CASSLGDSIYGYTF. CDR3 nucleotide sequence: TGTGCCAGCAGCTTAGGGGACTCTATCTATGGCTACACCTTC.

This clone was seen a few times. The V and J genes are TRBV18 and TRBJ2-6, with 9 bases identical to TRBD1. The CDR3 is made up of 17 amino acids. The trim removed 0 bases at V and 1 base at J, leaving 1 base unmatched. Germline V gives CDR1 KGHSH, CDR2 LQKENI. The CDR3 here is CASSPPGQGSGANVLTF. DNA of the CDR3: TGTGCCAGCTCACCACCGGGACAGGGTTCTGGGGCCAACGTCCTGACTTTC.

The genes are TRBV25-1 and TRBJ2-7, with D tentatively TRBD1 or TRBD2 (5 bases each). This CDR3 comprises 16 residues. With 6 bases removed from V and 1 base from J, the gap between germline ends came to 19 bases. Per the germline V gene, CDR1 is MGHDK and CDR2 is SYGVNS. CDR3 sequence: CASSGVARGGSYEQYF. The CDR3 coding sequence is TGTGCCAGCAGCGGGGTCGCGAGGGGTGGGTCCTACGAGCAGTACTTC.

This clone has only a few counts. This chain uses TRBV6-8 with TRBJ2-2; the D call may be TRBD1 or TRBD2 (5 bases each). Looked up from germline, CDR1 is MNHGY and CDR2 is SAAAGT. This CDR3 is 16 amino acids long. Trimming removed 5 bases at V and 3 bases at J, with 16 bases between. The CDR3 spells CASSKAGTADTGELFF. CDR3 DNA: TGTGCCAGCAGTAAAGCTGGGACGGCGGACACCGGGGAGCTGTTTTTT.

This clone was seen repeatedly, ten times or more. This chain uses TRBV11-3 with TRBJ2-6; D is perhaps TRBD1 (6 bases). This CDR3 is 14 amino acids long. Germline values: CDR1 SGHNT, CDR2 YENEEA. The V gene lost 8 bases and the J gene lost 2 bases, with 10 bases spanning the gap. This CDR3 is CASGDKTGANVLTF. The CDR3 DNA follows: TGTGCCAGCGGGGACAAAACTGGGGCCAACGTCCTGACTTTC.

V usage is TRBV25-1 and J usage is TRBJ2-7; 11 bases agree with TRBD1. This CDR3 has 16 residues. After removal of 6 bases from V and 2 bases from J, the junction contained 9 bases not matched to a gene. Per germline, CDR1 MGHDK and CDR2 SYGVNS. The CDR3 sequence is CASRGTPGQGAYEQYF. In DNA, the CDR3 is TGTGCCAGCAGAGGGACCCCGGGACAGGGGGCCTACGAGCAGTACTTC.

The CDR3 sequence is CAWGEDEKLFF. The CDR3 nucleotides are TGTGCCTGGGGGGAAGATGAAAAACTGTTTTTT. This sequence joins TRBV30 and TRBJ1-4; D unresolved. Germline loops: CDR1 GTSNPN, CDR2 SVGIG (reference sequence). V lost 5 bases, J lost 6 bases, and 7 bases lay in between. The length of the CDR3 is 11 residues.

This clone was seen repeatedly, ten times or more. The V call is TRBV9, the J call TRBJ2-5, with a tentative D call TRBD1 (6 bases). The ends were cut back, 0 bases at V and 5 bases at J, with 11 bases in the middle. CDR3 length: 14 amino acids. Germline values: CDR1 SGDLS, CDR2 YYNGEE. CDR3 in amino acids: CASSVGPGVETQYF. Written as DNA, the CDR3 is TGTGCCAGCAGCGTAGGGCCAGGGGTGGAGACCCAGTACTTC.

The J gene is TRBJ1-5, the V gene TRBV6-8, with D possibly being TRBD1 (5 bases). In germline, CDR1 is MNHGY, CDR2 SAAAGT. Deletions cut 6 bases from V and 11 bases from J, with 20 bases between. CDR3 size: 14 residues. CDR3 in amino acids: CASSYSTVWWTQHF. In nucleotides, the CDR3 is TGTGCCAGCAGCTATTCGACAGTTTGGTGGACCCAGCATTTT.

This chain connects TRBV7-1 to TRBJ1-3; D gene unclear. TRBV7-1 falls under the ORF class, with uncertain function. V lost 4 bases, J lost 4 bases, and 8 bases lay in between. This CDR3 is 13 amino acids long. Here the CDR3 reads CASSLSRGNTIYF. In DNA, the CDR3 is TGTGCCAGCAGCTTATCCCGAGGAAACACCATATATTTT.